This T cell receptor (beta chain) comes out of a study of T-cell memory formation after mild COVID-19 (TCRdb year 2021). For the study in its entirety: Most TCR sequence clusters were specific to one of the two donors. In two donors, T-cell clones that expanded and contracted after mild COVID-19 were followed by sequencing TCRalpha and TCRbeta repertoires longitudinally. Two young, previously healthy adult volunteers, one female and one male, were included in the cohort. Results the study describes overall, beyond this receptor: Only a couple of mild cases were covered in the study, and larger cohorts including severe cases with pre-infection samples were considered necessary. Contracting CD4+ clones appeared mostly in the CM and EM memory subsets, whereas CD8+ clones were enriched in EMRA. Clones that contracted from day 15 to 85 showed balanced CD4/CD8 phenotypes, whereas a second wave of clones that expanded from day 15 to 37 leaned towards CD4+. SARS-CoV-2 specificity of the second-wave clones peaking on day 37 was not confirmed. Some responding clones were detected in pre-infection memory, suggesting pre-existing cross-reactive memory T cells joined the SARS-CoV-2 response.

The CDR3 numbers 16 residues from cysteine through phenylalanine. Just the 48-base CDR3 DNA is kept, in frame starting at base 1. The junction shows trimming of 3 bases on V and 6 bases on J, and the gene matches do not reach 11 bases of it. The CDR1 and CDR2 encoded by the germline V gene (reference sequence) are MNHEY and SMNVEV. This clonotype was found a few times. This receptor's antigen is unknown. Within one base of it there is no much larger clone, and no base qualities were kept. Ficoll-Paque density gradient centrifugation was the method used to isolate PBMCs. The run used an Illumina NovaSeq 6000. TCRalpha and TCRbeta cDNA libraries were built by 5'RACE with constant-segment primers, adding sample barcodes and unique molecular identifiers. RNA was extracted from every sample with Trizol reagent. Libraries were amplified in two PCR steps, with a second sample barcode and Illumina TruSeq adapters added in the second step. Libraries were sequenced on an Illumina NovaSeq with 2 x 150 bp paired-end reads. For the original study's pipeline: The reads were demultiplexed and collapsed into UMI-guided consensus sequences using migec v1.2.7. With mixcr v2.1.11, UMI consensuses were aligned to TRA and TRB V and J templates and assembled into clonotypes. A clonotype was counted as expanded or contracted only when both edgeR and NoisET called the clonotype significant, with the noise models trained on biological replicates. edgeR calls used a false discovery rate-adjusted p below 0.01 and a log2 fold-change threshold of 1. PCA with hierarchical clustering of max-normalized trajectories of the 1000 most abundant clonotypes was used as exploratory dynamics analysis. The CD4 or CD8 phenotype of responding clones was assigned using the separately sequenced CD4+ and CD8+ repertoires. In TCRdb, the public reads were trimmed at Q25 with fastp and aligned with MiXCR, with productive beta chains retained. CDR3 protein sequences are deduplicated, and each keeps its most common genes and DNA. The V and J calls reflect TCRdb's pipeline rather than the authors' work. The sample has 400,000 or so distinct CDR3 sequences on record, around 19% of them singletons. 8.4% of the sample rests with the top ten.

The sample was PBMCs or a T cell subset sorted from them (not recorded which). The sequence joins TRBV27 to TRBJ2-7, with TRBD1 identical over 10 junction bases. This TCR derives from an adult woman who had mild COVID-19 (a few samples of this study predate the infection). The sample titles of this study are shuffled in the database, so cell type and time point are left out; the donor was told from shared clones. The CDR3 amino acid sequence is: CASSFLTGTGEGEQYF. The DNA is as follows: TGTGCCAGCAGTTTCTTAACCGGGACAGGGGAAGGCGAGCAGTACTTC.